This T cell receptor (beta chain) was identified in a study of tumor-infiltrating lymphocytes in primary liver carcinoma. Across the study: Surgical resection was the treatment these patients received for primary liver carcinoma. General study findings and limits: It was tumor-adjacent and tumor-blood pairs that overlapped less than tumor region pairs did.

Making TCR beta cDNA involved approximately 0.5 ug total RNA and a constant-region primer. Three-round nested multiplex PCR performed with slightly modified ARM-PCR produced the TCR beta libraries. TRBV1-TRBV30 forward and Cbeta reverse primers drove the first two roughly 9-cycle rounds. TCRdb used MiXCR to reprocess the multiplex PCR reads, holding one entry per CDR3 protein. The top ten hold about 17% of the sample, which has about 310,000 distinct CDR3 sequences, almost 60% seen once. This clonotype has a handful of counts. What it binds is not known. Blood RNA was derived from unsorted whole blood, and germline DNA was extracted too. With 3 bases removed from V and 4 bases from J, the gap between germline ends came to 10 bases. From germline, CDR1 is WSHSY and CDR2 SAAADI. The CDR3 contains 14 residues.

This receptor was obtained from a woman under 40 with primary liver carcinoma and hepatitis B virus infection. The chain carries TRBV10-2 and TRBJ2-1; D might be TRBD2 (6 bases). The source material was peripheral blood. Here the CDR3 DNA reads TGCGCCAGCAGTGAATCTAGCGCTTACAATGAGCAGTTCTTC. It codes for CASSESSAYNEQFF.